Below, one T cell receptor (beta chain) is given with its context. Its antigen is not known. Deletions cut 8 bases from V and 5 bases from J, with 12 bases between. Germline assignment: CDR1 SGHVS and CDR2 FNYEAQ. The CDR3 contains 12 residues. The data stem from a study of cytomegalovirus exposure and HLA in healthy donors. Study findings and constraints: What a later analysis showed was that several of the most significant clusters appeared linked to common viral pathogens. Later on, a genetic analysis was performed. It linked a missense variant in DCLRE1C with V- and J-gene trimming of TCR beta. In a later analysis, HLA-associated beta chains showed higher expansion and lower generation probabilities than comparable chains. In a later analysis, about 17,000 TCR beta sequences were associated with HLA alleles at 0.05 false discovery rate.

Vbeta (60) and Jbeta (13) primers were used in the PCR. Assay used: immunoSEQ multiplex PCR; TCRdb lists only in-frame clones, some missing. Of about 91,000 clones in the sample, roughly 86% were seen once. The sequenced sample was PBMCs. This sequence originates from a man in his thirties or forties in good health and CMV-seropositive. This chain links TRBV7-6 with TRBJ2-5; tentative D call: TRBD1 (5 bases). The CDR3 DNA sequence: TGTGCCAGCGGGGCTTTAGAGGAGACCCAGTACTTC. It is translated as CASGALEETQYF.